The sample holds a few counts of the clone carrying this T cell receptor (beta chain). Germline V gives CDR1 MDHEN, CDR2 SYDVKM. Losses at the gene ends were 4 bases for V and 2 bases for J; bases not matched to a gene: 5. The CDR3 totals 16 residues. Original processing notes: Amplification of reference gene primers provided the estimated nucleated cell counts. TCRdb keeps only in-frame clones here, not all; method: immunoSEQ multiplex PCR. V, J and clone size derive from that table, while D and trimming were established from the DNA sequence. The sample consists of some 150,000 clones, 80% to 90% of them appearing once. The data stem from a study of blood T cell repertoires in COVID-19. Whole-study context: Researchers got acute and convalescent COVID-19 samples from the United States, Italy and Spain. T cells, B-cell-depleted T cells, or PBMCs provided the cDNA or gDNA that served as material.

This sequence joins TRBV28 and TRBJ1-5; 10 nucleotides align to TRBD1. This clonotype was obtained from a woman aged 60-70 years who had recovered from COVID-19. Specimen: peripheral blood. The CDR3, as DNA: TGTGCCAGCAGTTCACTCGGACAGGGGGGCAATCAGCCCCAGCATTTT. As protein: CASSSLGQGGNQPQHF. The entire variable domain, with the rest obtained from reference TRBV28 and TRBJ1-5, is as follows: DVKVTQSSRYLVKRTGEKVFLECVQDMDHENMFWYRQDPGLGLRLIYFSYDVKMKEKGDIPEGYSVSREKKERFSLILESASTNQTSMYLCASSSLGQGGNQPQHFGDGTRLSIL.